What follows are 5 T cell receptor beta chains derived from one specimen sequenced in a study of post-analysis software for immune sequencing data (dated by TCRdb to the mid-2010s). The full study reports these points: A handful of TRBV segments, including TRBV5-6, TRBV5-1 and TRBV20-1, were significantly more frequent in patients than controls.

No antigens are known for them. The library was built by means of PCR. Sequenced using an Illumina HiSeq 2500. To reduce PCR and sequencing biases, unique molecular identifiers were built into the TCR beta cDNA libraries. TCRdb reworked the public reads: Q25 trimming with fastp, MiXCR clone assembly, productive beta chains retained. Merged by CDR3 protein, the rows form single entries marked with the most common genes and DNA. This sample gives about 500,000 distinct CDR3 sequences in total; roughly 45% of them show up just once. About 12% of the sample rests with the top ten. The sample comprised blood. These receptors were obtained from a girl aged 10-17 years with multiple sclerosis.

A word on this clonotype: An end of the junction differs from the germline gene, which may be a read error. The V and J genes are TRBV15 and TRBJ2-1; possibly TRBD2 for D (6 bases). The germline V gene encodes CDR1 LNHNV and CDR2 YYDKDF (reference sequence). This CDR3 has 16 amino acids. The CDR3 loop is CASSRRRGSSYNEQFF. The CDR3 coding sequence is TGTGCCTCCAGCAGACGCCGGGGGAGCTCCTACAATGAGCAGTTCTTC.

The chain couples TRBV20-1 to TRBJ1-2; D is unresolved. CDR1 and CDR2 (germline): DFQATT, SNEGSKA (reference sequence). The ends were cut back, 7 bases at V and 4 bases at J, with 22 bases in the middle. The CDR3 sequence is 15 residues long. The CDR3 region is CSERGGAPNSYGYTF. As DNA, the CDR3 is TGCAGTGAACGGGGTGGAGCCCCAAACAGCTATGGCTACACCTTC.

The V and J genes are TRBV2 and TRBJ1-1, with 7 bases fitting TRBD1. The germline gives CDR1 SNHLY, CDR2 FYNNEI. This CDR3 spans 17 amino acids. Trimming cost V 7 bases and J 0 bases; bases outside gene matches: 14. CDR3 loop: CASNYEPTGNMNTEAFF. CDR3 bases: TGTGCCAGCAACTATGAACCGACAGGGAATATGAACACTGAAGCTTTCTTT. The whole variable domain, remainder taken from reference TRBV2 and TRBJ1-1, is EPEVTQTPSHQVTQMGQEVILRCVPISNHLYFYWYRQILGQKVEFLVSFYNNEISEKSEIFDDQFSVERPDGSNFTLKIRSTKLEDSAMYFCASNYEPTGNMNTEAFFGQGTRLTVV.

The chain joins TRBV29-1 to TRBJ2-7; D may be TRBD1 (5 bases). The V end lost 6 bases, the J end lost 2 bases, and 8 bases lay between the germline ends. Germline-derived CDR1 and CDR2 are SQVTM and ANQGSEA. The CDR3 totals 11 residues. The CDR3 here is CSVDTTYEQYF. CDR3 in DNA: TGCAGCGTGGACACTACCTACGAGCAGTACTTC.

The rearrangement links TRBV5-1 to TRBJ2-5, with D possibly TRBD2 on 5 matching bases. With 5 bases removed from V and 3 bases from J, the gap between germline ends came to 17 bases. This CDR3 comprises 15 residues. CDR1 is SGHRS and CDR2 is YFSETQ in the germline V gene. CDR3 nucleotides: TGCGCCAGCAGACTCTCACTAGGACTGAAAGAGACCCAGTACTTC. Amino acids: CASRLSLGLKETQYF.